This T cell receptor beta chain originates from a study of blood T cells in healthy people across ages (dated by TCRdb to between 2014 and 2017). In the study overall: Template switching captured roughly one uniquely barcoded TCR beta cDNA molecule per two T cells in model experiments. To track age-related changes in TCR beta repertoire diversity, the study relied on deep sequencing normalized with unique cDNA molecular identifiers. The donors were divided into four age groups: young (average roughly 15 years), middle-aged (approximately 41), aged (about 61) and long-lived (approximately 74). To avoid experimental bias, donors of different ages were spread randomly across the sequencing lanes. Using the same blood draw, the study looked at two additional independent replicas of 1 million unique cDNA reads for two donors, one aged 18 to 30 and the other aged 80 or older.

This clonotype came up a few times. Its antigen has not been determined. Base qualities are not provided; no much larger clone lies one nucleotide away. Systemically healthy Caucasian individuals from Russia, approximately 39 in total and aged roughly 6 to 100 years, were included as donors. About 9.6 milliliters of peripheral blood were collected from each donor into EDTA-treated Vacutainer tubes. Ficoll-Paque density-gradient centrifugation was used to isolate PBMCs, with at least 7 million obtained per sample. Trizol reagent was used to extract total RNA from PBMCs, with at least 5.5 micrograms per sample. Naive CD45RAhigh/CD27high T cell percentages were measured by flow cytometry on a PBMC aliquot from every donor. The CDR3 spans 13 residues, from the cysteine through the phenylalanine. Just CDR3 DNA is preserved here, 39 bases in frame from base 1. Sequences DFQATT (CDR1) and SNEGSKA (CDR2) are obtained from the germline V gene (reference sequence).

Receptor libraries were prepared by 5' RACE. Sequencing relied on an Illumina HiSeq 2500. The second PCR ran for roughly 7 to 12 cycles and used a J-beta primer mix along with a sample-barcoded 5' primer. A template-switch 5' adaptor carrying 12 random nucleotides introduced a unique molecular identifier onto each TCR beta cDNA molecule. Each sample yielded at least 2.5 million CDR3-containing paired-end reads. All of the RNA was converted into first-strand cDNA using the Mint cDNA synthesis kit, with a TRBC-specific oligonucleotide serving as the primer. Following uracil-DNA glycosylase treatment, a first 18-cycle PCR with universal primers M1SS and BC2_uni_R was performed on all cDNA. From the authors' description of their analysis: Each sample was normalized by randomly selecting 1 million high-quality reads, each carrying a distinct molecular identifier. Instead of being binned into consensus sequences, reads that shared molecular identifiers were thrown out. CDR3 identification, clonotype clustering and error correction used MiTCR with a Q25 quality threshold and the strictest error-elimination algorithm. A nonparametric unseen species model using Euler transformation provided a lower-bound estimate of total TCR beta diversity. In-frame beta chains were kept once TCRdb had trimmed the public reads at Q25 with fastp and called clones with MiXCR. Rows are unified per CDR3 protein, each entry keeping the most common DNA and genes. These V and J calls derive from TCRdb rather than the authors' analysis. The sample table lists 450,000 to 700,000 distinct CDR3 sequences, roughly 29% of them with a count of one. About 18% of the sample is taken by the ten largest.

The investigation overall reported the following: Total diversity estimates from one million sequenced T cells were considered lower bounds and underestimates. The long-lived group showed more naive CD4+ T cells, fewer expanded clones and increased TCR diversity than the aged group, suggesting age selection. The CMV infection status of donors was not known, potentially confounding age-related changes in expanded clonotypes. Conclusive comparison of naive and antigen-experienced compartments was prevented by the profiling of bulk unsorted PBMCs. Observed TCR beta diversity per million T cells fell roughly linearly with age, and a significant reduction was already apparent by age approximately 40. There was a strong correlation between observed TCR beta diversity and the percentage of naive T cells measured by flow cytometry.

Recombination linked TRBV20-1 to TRBJ2-5, with a weak D call of TRBD1 (5 bases match). The DNA end lines up better with TRBJ2-7; the J call may be wrong. What was sequenced was blood. This TCR came from a woman in her 70s in good health. Read as DNA, the sequence is TGCAGTGCAACCACCGACAGTATCTACGAGCAGTACTTC. This codes for CSATTDSIYEQYF.